This T cell receptor beta chain was identified during a study of T-cell reconstitution after alpha-beta-depleted transplantation in children (dated by TCRdb to about 2016). A note on the overall study: T-cell immune reconstitution after TCRalphabeta/CD19-depleted allogeneic hematopoietic cell transplantation in children was quantitatively tracked in the study by means of TCR repertoire profiling.

The research as a whole found: About two months after transplant, the apparently early recovery of alphabetaT-cell counts reportedly depended on just several hundred clones that had expanded rapidly and came from non-depleted graft cells. In some patients, high TCRbeta diversity at day 60 was attributed to recipient T cells and intrathymic progenitors that had survived conditioning. The frequencies of hyperexpanded clones fell over the following months, and after one year, T-cell counts and TCRbeta diversity were mostly attributed to newly produced T cells.

A note on this clonotype: Its recognized antigen is unknown. No much larger clone exists at a distance of one base, and base qualities are not known.

Sample treatment or condition, as interpreted from the label and publication: allogeneic hematopoietic cell transplantation with graft depleted of TCRalphabeta T cells and CD19 B cells. The transplant recipients were children given TCRalphabeta/CD19-depleted allogeneic hematopoietic cell grafts. The method behind the library was PCR. Sequencing instrument: Illumina HiSeq 2500. TCR library preparation used molecular barcoding, with unique molecular identifiers applied to normalize quantification of the TCRbeta repertoire. TCRdb ran its own pipeline on the public reads, namely fastp trimming at Q25 and MiXCR clone calling, and kept in-frame beta chains. Every CDR3 protein is listed once, alongside the most common genes and DNA of its rows. The sample table lists about 580,000 distinct CDR3 sequences, 23% of them with a count of one. The ten largest clonotypes hold roughly 14% of the sample. Taken from cysteine to phenylalanine, the CDR3 has 14 residues. Just the 42-base CDR3 DNA is kept, in frame starting at base 1. Taken from the germline V gene, the CDR1 and CDR2 loops are SGHAT and FQNNGV. Trimming at the junction amounts to 4 bases on V and 7 bases on J, and the germline ends lie 14 bases apart.

The source is a boy in the first two years of life who had a stem cell transplant for acute myeloid leukemia, so the T cells may come from the graft donor. The sequenced sample was PBMCs, mostly from graft donor cells, obtained 360 days after TCRalphabeta/CD19-depleted stem cell transplant. The rearrangement joined TRBV11-2 to TRBJ2-1, with TRBD2 tentatively as D gene (7 bases match). The DNA sequence is as follows: TGTGCCAGCAGCTGGGGGGGCCTTCGGAATGAGCAGTTCTTC. Its protein reads: CASSWGGLRNEQFF.